The 6 T cell receptor beta chains below all came from one sample that was sequenced in a study of cytomegalovirus exposure and HLA in healthy donors. Researchers ran the PCR with 60 Vbeta and 13 Jbeta primers. Assay used: immunoSEQ multiplex PCR; TCRdb lists only in-frame clones, some missing. The specimen's table records 65,000 to 95,000 clones. The sequencing input was PBMCs. These receptors all stem from a female donor in good health and CMV-seropositive.

The V call is TRBV10-3, the J call TRBJ2-2; D is possibly TRBD1 (6 bases). This CDR3 comprises 15 residues. V dropped 6 bases and J dropped 1 base, with 12 bases sitting between them. Per the germline V gene, CDR1 is ENHRY and CDR2 is SYGVKD. The chain's CDR3 is CAIRSRDKNTGELFF. CDR3 nucleotides: TGTGCCATCAGGAGCCGGGACAAGAACACCGGGGAGCTGTTTTTT.

The J gene is TRBJ1-1, the V gene TRBV6-4, with a possible D match to TRBD1 (5 bases). V lost 6 bases, J lost 4 bases, and 12 bases lay in between. Germline CDR1 and CDR2: MRHNA and SNTAGT. This CDR3 has 13 residues. CDR3: CASSRTWGTEAFF. The CDR3 DNA follows: TGTGCCAGCAGCCGGACATGGGGCACTGAAGCTTTCTTT.

This chain links TRBV5-4 with TRBJ1-2; 8 nucleotides line up with TRBD1. The CDR3 has 13 residues. From germline, CDR1 is SGHNT and CDR2 YYREEE (reference sequence). V trimming: 1 base; J trimming: 6 bases; junction bases outside the gene matches: 2. In nucleotides, the CDR3 is TGTGCCAGCAGCTTGCAGGGGGCGCATGGCTACACCTTC. This sequence encodes CASSLQGAHGYTF.

V and J are TRBV9 and TRBJ2-1, with 11 positions matching TRBD2. Germline assignment: CDR1 SGDLS and CDR2 YYNGEE. CDR3 size: 15 residues. The ends lost 4 bases at V and 6 bases at J; junction bases unmatched: 6. The CDR3 loop is CASSISGGDGNEQFF. CDR3 nucleotides: TGTGCCAGCAGCATTAGCGGGGGGGATGGCAATGAGCAGTTCTTC.

This sequence joins TRBV7-2 and TRBJ1-1; D gene ambiguous. In germline, CDR1 is SGHTA, CDR2 FQGNSA. This CDR3 spans 12 amino acids. With 5 bases removed from V and 7 bases from J, the gap between germline ends came to 11 bases. The chain's CDR3 is CASSPTVGEAFF. Here the CDR3 DNA reads TGTGCCAGCAGCCCCACAGTCGGTGAAGCTTTCTTT. The full variable domain, rest sourced from reference TRBV7-2 and TRBJ1-1, is GAGVSQSPSNKVTEKGKDVELRCDPISGHTALYWYRQSLGQGLEFLIYFQGNSAPDKSGLPSDRFSAERTGGSVSTLTIQRTQQEDSAVYLCASSPTVGEAFFGQGTRLTVV.

The chain couples TRBV29-1 to TRBJ1-1; D might be TRBD1 (5 bases). The V gene lost 8 bases and the J gene lost 11 bases, with 21 bases spanning the gap. The length of the CDR3 is 12 residues. The germline gives CDR1 SQVTM, CDR2 ANQGSEA. The CDR3 reads CSTDWGGLWAFF. The CDR3 coding sequence is TGCAGCACCGATTGGGGGGGACTCTGGGCTTTCTTT.